In its sample, the clone carrying this T cell receptor (beta chain) was seen a few times. Antigen specificity is unknown. Distinct nucleotide sequences in the sample also encode this CDR3. Trimming cost V 6 bases and J 8 bases; bases outside gene matches: 2. Germline V gene sequence: CDR1 DFQATT, CDR2 SNEGSKA (reference sequence). This CDR3 has 11 amino acids. This entry is derived from a study of beta chain features in type 1 diabetes. Expressed TCRB transcripts were sequenced after all isolated RNA was converted to cDNA. Here immunoSEQ multiplex PCR was the method, and the copy in TCRdb shows in-frame clones only, minus some. Of about 450,000 clones listed, roughly 10% are singletons. Overall study results and limits: A pattern of fewer insertions and more deletions at VDJ junctions was seen in type 1 diabetes patients. Shortening of TCRB CDR3s, moderate but significant, appeared in all four CD4+ subsets of Type 1 diabetes patients.

Material for sequencing was naive CD4+ T cells from blood. The clonotype originates from a woman aged 18-29 years in good health. The chain uses TRBV20-1 and TRBJ1-3; 9 bases line up with TRBD1. CDR3 nucleotide sequence: TGCAGTGCGAGACAGGGGGACACCATATATTTT. Its translation is CSARQGDTIYF.